Shown below are 27 T cell receptor beta chains from a single sample sequenced in a study of neurological immune-mediated disorders. TCRdb itself ran the 5' RACE reads through MiXCR, one entry per CDR3 protein. Here the sample spans about 44,000 distinct CDR3 sequences, around a fifth being singletons. The time point is: technical triplicate 3. Sample: PBMCs. The receptor source for this set is a man between 60 and 75 years old with HTLV-1-associated myelopathy (HAM/TSP).

This clonotype has ten or more counts. V is TRBV20-1 and J is TRBJ2-1; 8 bases line up with TRBD2. The germline V gene encodes CDR1 DFQATT and CDR2 SNEGSKA (reference sequence). The CDR3 length is 15 residues. V was pared by 7 bases and J by 4 bases, with 12 bases of the junction left unmatched. The CDR3 sequence is CSGKRAGGIYNEQFF. CDR3 DNA: TGCAGTGGAAAGCGCGCGGGAGGTATATACAATGAGCAGTTCTTC.

This clonotype was found many times. The chain recombines TRBV7-9 with TRBJ2-1; 11 positions match TRBD2. V dropped 0 bases and J dropped 8; count of bases not matched to a gene: 9. This CDR3 is 17 amino acids long. Per germline, CDR1 SEHNR and CDR2 FQNEAQ (reference sequence). Here the CDR3 reads CASSLARGLAGGYEQFF. CDR3 bases: TGTGCCAGCAGCTTAGCGCGGGGGCTAGCGGGAGGTTATGAGCAGTTCTTC.

This clonotype has a count of ten or more. The gene calls are TRBV7-9 and TRBJ2-2; no firm D call. In germline, CDR1 is SEHNR, CDR2 FQNEAQ (reference sequence). CDR3 length: 13 amino acids. V was trimmed by 5 bases and J by 4 bases, leaving 8 bases between them. The CDR3 nucleotides are TGTGCCAGCAGCCTCCAGAGCACCGGGGAGCTGTTTTTT. This translates into CASSLQSTGELFF. The complete variable domain, with remaining parts taken from reference TRBV7-9 and TRBJ2-2, reads DTGVSQNPRHKITKRGQNVTFRCDPISEHNRLYWYRQTLGQGPEFLTYFQNEAQLEKSRLLSDRFSAERPKGSFSTLEIQRTEQGDSAMYLCASSLQSTGELFFGEGSRLTVL.

This clonotype was recorded a few times. V usage is TRBV28 and J usage is TRBJ2-1; the D gene is possibly TRBD1 (6 bases). The germline V and J ends were trimmed by 8 bases and 3 bases, with 14 bases remaining between them. The germline gives CDR1 MDHEN, CDR2 SYDVKM. This CDR3 is built from 14 residues. CDR3 residues: CASSRQGYYNEQFF. CDR3 coding DNA: TGTGCCAGCTCCAGGCAGGGGTACTACAATGAGCAGTTCTTC.

This clonotype was seen many times. J is TRBJ2-1 and V is TRBV20-1; 10 bases are a match to TRBD2. CDR3 length equals 17 residues. Germline CDR1 is DFQATT and CDR2 is SNEGSKA (reference sequence). The J segment lost 6 bases and the V segment lost 3 bases, leaving 14 bases of the junction unmatched. The CDR3: CSASIYYGSGRFNEQFF. The CDR3 DNA sequence: TGCAGTGCTAGTATATACTATGGTAGCGGGAGGTTCAATGAGCAGTTCTTC.

This sequence joins TRBV24-1 and TRBJ2-1, with 10 bases that match TRBD2. The DNA end is a closer match to TRBJ2-7, so the J assignment may be wrong. The CDR3 length is 15 residues. Germline V gene data show CDR1 as KGHDR and CDR2 as SFDVKD. The CDR3 loop reads CATSDPGTSVHEQYF. The CDR3 region has the DNA TGTGCCACCAGTGATCCCGGGACTAGCGTTCATGAGCAGTACTTC.

This clonotype was counted ten times or more. V usage is TRBV5-1 and J usage is TRBJ2-7; D may match TRBD1 or TRBD2 (5 bases each). V shed 0 bases and J shed 4 bases, with 11 bases lying between them. Per germline, CDR1 SGHRS and CDR2 YFSETQ. The CDR3 extends over 14 amino acids. CDR3 sequence: CASSLAAREYEQYF. The CDR3 DNA follows: TGCGCCAGCAGCTTGGCCGCCAGGGAGTACGAGCAGTACTTC.

Of note for this clonotype: This may arise from a read error, as a much more abundant clone is one base away. The gene calls are TRBV6-1 and TRBJ1-3; D gene ambiguous. Germline V gives CDR1 MNHNS, CDR2 SASEGT. The CDR3 consists of 14 residues. CDR3 DNA: TGTGCCAGAAGTGAACCGGTAGCTGGAAACACCATATATTTT. Its protein product is CARSEPVAGNTIYF.

This rearrangement joins TRBV9 to TRBJ2-5; possibly TRBD1 or TRBD2 for D (7 bases each). V dropped 3 bases and J dropped 5 bases, with 14 bases sitting between them. CDR1 is SGDLS, CDR2 YYNGEE, per germline. CDR3 length: 14 residues. The CDR3 reads CASSATGRGETQYF. The CDR3 region has the DNA TGTGCCAGCAGCGCGACAGGGCGGGGGGAGACCCAGTACTTC.

This clonotype was observed many times. This rearrangement joins TRBV5-5 to TRBJ2-3; TRBD1 matches at 9 bases. V dropped 3 bases and J dropped 4; count of bases not matched to a gene: 6. Germline V gene sequence: CDR1 SGHKS, CDR2 YYEKEE (reference sequence). This CDR3 has 15 residues. The CDR3 is CASSSRTGAPDTQYF. The CDR3 DNA sequence: TGTGCCAGCAGCTCTCGGACAGGGGCACCAGATACGCAGTATTTT.

This clonotype showed up many times. The chain uses TRBV5-1 and TRBJ2-3; tentative D call: TRBD2 (5 bases). V gave up 0 bases and J gave up 8 bases, with 19 bases separating them. Germline assignment: CDR1 SGHRS and CDR2 YFSETQ. The CDR3 runs 16 residues. The chain's CDR3 is CASSLGATSIWGTQYF. The DNA for the CDR3 is TGCGCCAGCAGCTTGGGGGCTACTAGTATATGGGGTACGCAGTATTTT.

Many counts were recorded for this clonotype. The rearrangement links TRBV7-8 to TRBJ2-1, with D possibly matching TRBD2 (5 bases). The CDR3 covers 11 residues. Germline V CDR1 and CDR2: SGHVS, FQNEAQ. Trimming removed 4 bases at V and 14 bases at J, with 12 bases between. The CDR3 is CASSSLRGKFF. The CDR3 DNA reads TGTGCCAGCAGCTCCCTTAGAGGGAAGTTCTTC.

This clonotype came up many times. The rearrangement uses TRBV5-1 and TRBJ2-5; TRBD2 aligns across 7 bases. Trimming cost V 0 bases and J 5 bases; bases outside gene matches: 7. CDR1 and CDR2 from the germline V gene are SGHRS and YFSETQ. The CDR3 length is 15 residues. The CDR3 DNA sequence: TGCGCCAGCAGCTTGGTTGGGACTACCAGGGAGACCCAGTACTTC. Translated: CASSLVGTTRETQYF. The entire variable domain, with the rest obtained from reference TRBV5-1 and TRBJ2-5, is as follows: KAGVTQTPRYLIKTRGQQVTLSCSPISGHRSVSWYQQTPGQGLQFLFEYFSETQRNKGNFPGRFSGRQFSNSRSEMNVSTLELGDSALYLCASSLVGTTRETQYFGPGTRLLVL.

This clonotype has at least ten counts. The gene calls are TRBV15 and TRBJ2-3, with no clear D. The ends were cut back, 0 bases at V and 1 base at J, with 8 bases in the middle. Germline V gene sequence: CDR1 LNHNV, CDR2 YYDKDF (reference sequence). CDR3 length equals 15 residues. In DNA form, the CDR3 reads TGTGCCACCAGCAGAGAGATATTAGGCACAGATACGCAGTATTTT. It yields the protein CATSREILGTDTQYF. Variable domain in full (rest from reference TRBV15 and TRBJ2-3): DAMVIQNPRYQVTQFGKPVTLSCSQTLNHNVMYWYQQKSSQAPKLLFHYYDKDFNNEADTPDNFQSRRPNTSFCFLDIRSPGLGDTAMYLCATSREILGTDTQYFGPGTRLTVL.

Many counts were recorded for this clonotype. The chain uses TRBV20-1 and TRBJ2-1; TRBD2 matches at 8 bases. CDR1 is DFQATT, CDR2 SNEGSKA, per germline (reference sequence). CDR3 length equals 14 residues. V shed 3 bases, J shed 2 bases, and the junction held 3 bases outside the gene matches. The CDR3 DNA follows: TGCAGTGCTAGCAGGGGACTAGCCTACAATGAGCAGTTCTTC. Its protein product is CSASRGLAYNEQFF.

The J gene is TRBJ2-3, the V gene TRBV6-2 or TRBV6-3, with D unresolved. CDR1 is MNHEY and CDR2 is SVGEGT in the germline V gene. The CDR3 consists of 13 residues. The V and J ends lost 10 bases and 2 bases respectively, with 13 bases between them. DNA for the CDR3: TGTGCCACCGAAGGACCCCCCACAGATACGCAGTATTTT. Protein product: CATEGPPTDTQYF.

In this sample, this clonotype turned up many times. The J gene is TRBJ2-1, the V gene TRBV12-3 or TRBV12-4; D remains ambiguous. The V gene lost 3 bases and the J gene lost 7 bases, with 13 bases spanning the gap. This CDR3 comprises 14 residues. CDR3 sequence: CASSLQAAFNEQFF. CDR3 nucleotide sequence: TGTGCCAGCAGTTTGCAGGCGGCTTTTAATGAGCAGTTCTTC.

The chain's CDR3 is CASSFRDTQYF. The CDR3 DNA follows: TGCGCCAGCAGCTTCCGAGATACGCAGTATTTT. This sequence joins TRBV5-1 and TRBJ2-3; D remains unclear. The germline V and J ends were trimmed by 2 bases and 5 bases, with 3 bases remaining between them. This CDR3 has 11 residues. Per germline, CDR1 SGHRS and CDR2 YFSETQ.

This clonotype was counted at least ten times. The rearrangement uses TRBV28 and TRBJ1-2; TRBD1 agrees at 10 bases. The CDR3 sequence is 17 residues long. V shed 5 bases, J shed 0 bases, and the junction held 9 bases outside the gene matches. CDR1 and CDR2 from the germline V gene are MDHEN and SYDVKM. This CDR3 reads CASSTRTGGTANYGYTF. The DNA for the CDR3 is TGTGCCAGCAGTACACGGACAGGGGGAACAGCTAACTATGGCTACACCTTC.

In DNA, the CDR3 is TGTGCCAGCTCACCACCTCGAATAGGCACTGAAGCTTTCTTT. It yields the protein CASSPPRIGTEAFF. V is TRBV18 and J is TRBJ1-1; the D is unclear. V lost 0 bases and J 4 bases, leaving 9 bases between the germline ends. The CDR3 contains 14 residues. The germline V gene has CDR1 KGHSH and CDR2 LQKENI.

The chain links TRBV10-3 to TRBJ2-6, with 8 bases aligning to TRBD1. This CDR3 comprises 18 residues. V gave up 3 bases and J gave up 0 bases; unmatched junction bases: 7. Germline values: CDR1 ENHRY, CDR2 SYGVKD. The CDR3, as DNA: TGTGCCATCAGTGAAAAGGACAGGGACATCTCTGGGGCCAACGTCCTGACTTTC. It is translated as CAISEKDRDISGANVLTF.

This clonotype was counted many times. The chain carries TRBV28 and TRBJ2-3, with D maybe TRBD2 (7 bases). The germline V gene encodes CDR1 MDHEN and CDR2 SYDVKM. Trimming removed 4 bases from V and 2 bases from J, with 10 bases in between. This CDR3 has 14 amino acids. The DNA for the CDR3 is TGTGCCAGCAGTTCGGGGGGACACACAGATACGCAGTATTTT. Translating gives CASSSGGHTDTQYF.

This clonotype has at least ten counts. The chain carries TRBV20-1 and TRBJ2-7; D is undetermined. The CDR3 loop spans 13 amino acids. Looked up from germline, CDR1 is DFQATT and CDR2 is SNEGSKA (reference sequence). V lost 1 base and J 4 bases, leaving 11 bases between the germline ends. The CDR3 is CSARVRLLYEQYF. CDR3 DNA: TGCAGTGCTAGAGTAAGGCTACTGTACGAGCAGTACTTC.

There are many counts of this clonotype. This sequence joins TRBV5-1 and TRBJ2-2; no reliable D call. Trimming stripped 2 bases from V and 2 bases from J, with 4 bases between. This CDR3 has 13 residues. Germline V gene sequence: CDR1 SGHRS, CDR2 YFSETQ. The CDR3 coding sequence is TGCGCCAGCAGCTTTCCCAACACCGGGGAGCTGTTTTTT. Protein sequence: CASSFPNTGELFF. Supplemented by reference TRBV5-1 and TRBJ2-2, the full variable domain reads KAGVTQTPRYLIKTRGQQVTLSCSPISGHRSVSWYQQTPGQGLQFLFEYFSETQRNKGNFPGRFSGRQFSNSRSEMNVSTLELGDSALYLCASSFPNTGELFFGEGSRLTVL.

This clonotype was seen repeatedly, ten times or more. This sequence joins TRBV3-1 and TRBJ2-7; no definite D call. The germline CDR1 and CDR2 sequences are LGHDT and YNNKEL (reference sequence). This CDR3 has 11 residues. The V gene lost 0 bases and the J gene lost 6 bases, with 3 bases spanning the gap. The CDR3 protein is CASSQDGEQYF. CDR3 coding DNA: TGTGCCAGCAGCCAAGATGGCGAGCAGTACTTC.

In its sample, this clonotype was seen many times. The J gene is TRBJ2-4, the V gene TRBV28; 9 bases are shared with TRBD1. The length of the CDR3 is 14 residues. The germline CDR1 and CDR2 sequences are MDHEN and SYDVKM. J lost 8 bases, V lost 4 bases, and 6 bases had no gene match. The CDR3 nucleotides are TGTGCCAGCAGTTCCCGACAGGGGGGGGACATTCAGTACTTC. Translating it yields CASSSRQGGDIQYF.

This clonotype was recorded many times. The rearrangement joins TRBV10-1 to TRBJ2-5, with 11 positions matching TRBD2. Germline V lookup: CDR1 WNHNN, CDR2 SYGVQD (reference sequence). The V gene end was trimmed by 2 bases and the J gene end by 10 bases; junction bases not matched to a gene: 3. The CDR3 runs to 13 residues. CDR3 in amino acids: CASSETSGSSQYF. DNA for the CDR3: TGCGCCAGCAGTGAGACTAGCGGGAGTAGCCAGTACTTC.